This TCR beta chain was captured in a study of shared clonotypes between healthy human individuals. General study findings and limits: Between a handful of donors, naive CD4 clonotypes were shared at a level of around 5.2%.

Assay used: immunoSEQ multiplex PCR; TCRdb lists only in-frame clones, some missing. Of 2 million to 2.5 million clones detected, about nine tenths appear once; the ten largest clones hold approximately 0.41%. Donors included only healthy HIV-negative adults lacking recent acute infections or vaccinations. About this clone itself: No antigen is known for it.

This clonotype was obtained from a man between 18 and 35 years old in good health. Some clones in this sample may be carry-over from other donors' samples. Sequencing was done on a sample of naive CD4+ T cells from PBMCs. Subset given: CD45RA+ positively selected.

The CDR3: CASSSTLAVNYEQYF. CDR3 nucleotides: TGTGCCAGCAGTTCCACACTAGCGGTGAACTACGAGCAGTACTTC. This chain links TRBV28 with TRBJ2-7, with 8 bases aligning to TRBD2. Germline CDR1 reads MDHEN; CDR2 reads SYDVKM. This CDR3 is built from 15 residues. V was clipped by 4 bases and J by 3 bases; unmatched bases: 8.